These 5 T cell receptor beta chains were all obtained from the same sample, sequenced in a study of T cell clonality in common variable immunodeficiency. Produced via immunoSEQ multiplex PCR; TCRdb's table is partial and in-frame only. The sample is made up of about 32,000 clones, none counted only once. Sequenced input: peripheral blood mononuclear cells. These TCRs come from a person aged 18 to 69 in good health.

This clone was seen ten or more times. The sequence runs out 3 residues before the end of the CDR3; the remainder is reconstructed from the germline J gene. The genes are TRBV19 and TRBJ1-1; possibly TRBD1 for D (5 bases). The CDR3 sequence is 14 residues long. The germline CDR1 and CDR2 sequences are LNHDA and SQIVND (reference sequence). Trimming took off 6 bases at V and 1 base at J, with 12 bases between the two ends. The part of the CDR3 DNA that was read is TGTGCCAGTAGGCCGGACCAGGGGAACACTGAA. This translates into CASRPDQGNTE. The CDR3 in full is CASRPDQGNTEAFF.

This clone was picked up a small number of times. The read ends 3 residues early relative to the CDR3; the germline J gene fills the gap. The gene calls are TRBV2 and TRBJ1-1; a weak D match, TRBD1 (5 bases). V lost 0 bases and J lost 5, with 19 bases in between. The CDR3 totals 17 residues. CDR1 SNHLY and CDR2 FYNNEI come from the germline V gene. CDR3 DNA (partial): TGTGCCAGCAGTGAAGCACGAGGCGGGGGGATGCGGACTGAA. Encoded protein: CASSEARGGGMRTE. The whole CDR3 is CASSEARGGGMRTEAFF.

This clone was seen repeatedly, ten times or more. The DNA ends 3 residues before the CDR3 does, and the rest of the CDR3 is filled in from the germline J gene. The V call is TRBV7-2, the J call TRBJ2-5; D is perhaps TRBD1 (6 bases). The CDR3 sequence is 13 residues long. CDR1 SGHTA and CDR2 FQGNSA come from the germline V gene. The germline V and J ends were trimmed by 5 bases and 1 base, with 8 bases remaining between them. The CDR3 region is CASSRTAQETQYF. The CDR3 bases that were read are TGTGCCAGCAGCCGGACAGCCCAAGAGACC.

Ten or more counts support this clone. The read ends 3 residues early relative to the CDR3; the germline J gene fills the gap. The V gene is TRBV7-3, the J gene TRBJ1-1; D may be TRBD1 (6 bases). V lost 4 bases and J lost 4, with 13 bases in between. CDR1 is SGHTA and CDR2 is FQGTGA in the germline V gene. There are 14 residues in the CDR3. The CDR3 sequence: CASSSQGPGTEAFF. The CDR3 bases that were read are TGTGCCAGCAGCTCGCAGGGGCCGGGCACTGAA.

This clone was counted at least ten times. The CDR3 reads CSAPAGNQPQHF. The part of the CDR3 DNA that was read is TGCAGTGCCCCAGCAGGGAATCAGCCC. The rearrangement links TRBV20-1 to TRBJ1-5, with a possible D match to TRBD1 (5 bases). The CDR3 extends 3 residues past the end of the read, so its final part is completed from the germline J gene. CDR1 is DFQATT and CDR2 is SNEGSKA in the germline V gene (reference sequence). V lost 6 bases, J lost 4 bases, and 10 bases lay in between. This CDR3 contains 12 residues.